A single sample is the source of the 14 T cell receptor beta chains below, sequenced in a study of brain metastases from non-small cell lung cancer (dated by TCRdb to about 2019). The library relied on the immunoSEQ multiplex PCR assay. This immuneACCESS table, as held by TCRdb, lists in-frame sequences with V and J called but not all clones. Of the missing ones, under half trace to an unresolved V gene in checked studies; the others have no known cause. The sample data list roughly 430 clones, and around 86% of these were observed just once. Jointly, the top ten make up roughly 15% of the sample. Material for sequencing was tumor-adjacent normal tissue. These receptors all stem from a donor over 35 with non-small cell lung cancer.

This clone appeared once. The J gene is TRBJ1-2, the V gene TRBV3-1 (or the pseudogene TRBV3-2), with TRBD1 matching 8 bases. This CDR3 has 15 amino acids. With 4 bases clipped from V and 8 bases from J, the junction kept 12 bases outside the gene matches. Per germline, CDR1 LGHDT and CDR2 YNNKEL (reference sequence). CDR3 nucleotides: TGTGCCAGCAGCCCGTTAGGGACAGGCATGGGGGGCTACACCTTC. Protein: CASSPLGTGMGGYTF.

This rearrangement joins TRBV4-2 to TRBJ2-3; TRBD2 agrees at 9 bases. Germline CDR1 and CDR2: LGHNA and YNFKEQ. The CDR3 has 17 amino acids. J gave up 2 bases and V 0 bases, and 6 bases lay outside the gene matches. CDR3 protein: CASSQDETSGLTDTQYF. The CDR3 DNA sequence: TGTGCCAGCAGCCAAGATGAAACTAGCGGGCTCACAGATACGCAGTATTTT.

V is TRBV3-1 (or the pseudogene TRBV3-2) and J is TRBJ1-1; no definite D call. The CDR3 totals 14 residues. The V gene lost 6 bases and the J gene lost 8 bases, with 19 bases spanning the gap. The germline gives CDR1 LGHDT, CDR2 YNNKEL (reference sequence). The CDR3 DNA reads as TGTGCCAGCAGTCTTACCCACAAAACTCCAGAAGCTTTCTTT. Translated, it gives CASSLTHKTPEAFF.

The rearrangement uses TRBV7-9 and TRBJ1-1, with 7 bases matching TRBD1. V shed 5 bases, J shed 1 base, and the junction held 10 bases outside the gene matches. The CDR3 is 16 residues long. Per germline, CDR1 SEHNR and CDR2 FQNEAQ (reference sequence). CDR3 sequence (DNA): TGTGCCAGCAGCCCCGTTGTTGGGGACAGGAACACTGAAGCTTTCTTT. Translating gives CASSPVVGDRNTEAFF. The full variable domain, in which reference TRBV7-9 and TRBJ1-1 provide the parts outside the CDR3, is DTGVSQNPRHKITKRGQNVTFRCDPISEHNRLYWYRQTLGQGPEFLTYFQNEAQLEKSRLLSDRFSAERPKGSFSTLEIQRTEQGDSAMYLCASSPVVGDRNTEAFFGQGTRLTVV.

This clone occurred once. The chain is built from TRBV4-3 and TRBJ1-2; D ambiguous. Trimming removed 1 base at V and 4 bases at J, with 13 bases between. Germline values: CDR1 LGHNA, CDR2 YSLEER. CDR3 length: 15 residues. The CDR3 nucleotides are TGCGCCAGCAGCCAAGGGGGTTATGGGCTCTATGGCTACACCTTC. Amino acids: CASSQGGYGLYGYTF.

V usage is TRBV3-1 (or the pseudogene TRBV3-2) and J usage is TRBJ2-4; D unresolved. The CDR3 length is 12 residues. The germline V and J ends were trimmed by 1 base and 5 bases, with 3 bases remaining between them. Per the germline V gene, CDR1 is LGHDT and CDR2 is YNNKEL (reference sequence). CDR3 nucleotide sequence: TGTGCCAGCAGCCAAGCGGAAAACATTCAGTACTTC. Its translation: CASSQAENIQYF.

CDR3 coding DNA: TGTGCCAGCAGTTTGAGAGGGGATACGGGCTACACCTTC. It codes for CASSLRGDTGYTF. This chain connects TRBV12-3 or TRBV12-4 to TRBJ1-2, with a tentative D call TRBD1 (5 bases). Trimming cost V 3 bases and J 8 bases, with 13 bases left between them. The CDR3 covers 13 residues.

As DNA, the CDR3 is TGTGCCAGCAGCGGAGGGGGGCCTGGAAACACCATATATTTT. It is translated as CASSGGGPGNTIYF. The chain links TRBV9 to TRBJ1-3; a weak D match, TRBD1 (6 bases). Germline V gene sequence: CDR1 SGDLS, CDR2 YYNGEE. The CDR3 totals 14 residues. Trimming took 3 bases from V and 2 from J, leaving 9 bases between them. Full variable domain (outside the CDR3, taken from reference TRBV9 and TRBJ1-3): DSGVTQTPKHLITATGQRVTLRCSPRSGDLSVYWYQQSLDQGLQFLIQYYNGEERAKGNILERFSAQQFPDLHSELNLSSLELGDSALYFCASSGGGPGNTIYFGEGSWLTVV.

This chain joins TRBV9 and TRBJ1-6; D gene uncertain. With 4 bases removed from V and 0 bases from J, the gap between germline ends came to 17 bases. The CDR3 totals 18 residues. Looked up from germline, CDR1 is SGDLS and CDR2 is YYNGEE. The CDR3 nucleotides read TGTGCCAGCAGCTCTAGTTCGACCGAAAGCTCCTATAATTCACCCCTCCACTTT. This gives the protein CASSSSSTESSYNSPLHF.

The genes are TRBV2 and TRBJ2-2; 11 nucleotides align to TRBD1. The CDR3 runs to 16 residues. V shed 6 bases and J 6 bases; nucleotides not matched to a gene: 9. Germline V gives CDR1 SNHLY, CDR2 FYNNEI. This CDR3 is CASSYRDRGFAGELFF. For the CDR3, the DNA is TGTGCCAGCAGCTACCGGGACAGGGGGTTTGCCGGGGAGCTGTTTTTT.

The CDR3 reads CASSQDGRGGSNQPQHF. The CDR3 bases are TGCGCCAGCAGCCAAGACGGCAGGGGCGGGAGCAATCAGCCCCAGCATTTT. V and J are TRBV4-3 and TRBJ1-5, with a possible D match to TRBD1 (6 bases). Germline V gene lookup returns CDR1 LGHNA and CDR2 YSLEER. The CDR3 is 17 residues long. Trimming removed 0 bases at V and 1 base at J, with 13 bases between.

CDR3 residues: CASSPGQFSGANVLTF. CDR3 DNA sequence: TGTGCCAGCTCACCGGGGCAGTTCTCTGGGGCCAACGTCCTGACTTTC. The rearrangement uses TRBV18 and TRBJ2-6; D might be TRBD1 (5 bases). V lost 3 bases to trimming and J lost 0 bases, with 9 bases between them. The CDR3 length is 16 residues. Germline lookup yields CDR1 KGHSH and CDR2 LQKENI.

The rearrangement links TRBV27 to TRBJ2-2, with 13 bases aligning to TRBD2. Germline V lookup: CDR1 MNHEY, CDR2 SMNVEV (reference sequence). CDR3 length: 16 residues. V gave up 5 bases and J gave up 3 bases; unmatched junction bases: 3. In DNA form, the CDR3 reads TGTGCCAGCAGTCAGACTAGCGGGGGGCACACCGGGGAGCTGTTTTTT. Its translation is CASSQTSGGHTGELFF.

This clone was observed a single time. The rearrangement joins TRBV6-4 to TRBJ2-1; 9 bases fit TRBD1. The length of the CDR3 is 13 residues. Unmatched junction bases numbered 0, after V lost 0 bases and J lost 9 bases. From germline, CDR1 is MRHNA and CDR2 SNTAGT. CDR3 nucleotides: TGTGCCAGCAGTGACTCGGACAGGGGTGAGCAGTTCTTC. Amino acid sequence: CASSDSDRGEQFF.